Shown below are 21 T cell receptor beta chains from a single sample sequenced in a study of T cells in Graves' hyperthyroidism and ophthalmopathy. The investigators amplified TCR beta CDR3 regions from RNA transcripts. Researchers ran a first-round RT-PCR on the TCR CDR3 using the HTBI primer set. TCRdb redid the calling of the multiplex PCR reads with MiXCR, one entry per CDR3 protein. The table shows around 450,000 distinct CDR3 sequences, with 15% to 19% occurring only once. Sequences were obtained from blood. Receptors were obtained from a woman younger than 35 with Graves' hyperthyroidism.

This clonotype was observed a few times. The rearrangement uses TRBV7-2 and TRBJ2-2, with 10 bases lining up with TRBD2. With 7 bases clipped from V and 1 base from J, the junction kept 6 bases outside the gene matches. The germline V gene encodes CDR1 SGHTA and CDR2 FQGNSA. The CDR3 is 16 amino acids. This CDR3 reads CASTRSGRENTGELFF. CDR3 DNA: TGTGCCAGCACCAGAAGCGGGAGGGAGAACACCGGGGAGCTGTTTTTT. The full variable domain, rest sourced from reference TRBV7-2 and TRBJ2-2, is GAGVSQSPSNKVTEKGKDVELRCDPISGHTALYWYRQSLGQGLEFLIYFQGNSAPDKSGLPSDRFSAERTGGSVSTLTIQRTQQEDSAVYLCASTRSGRENTGELFFGEGSRLTVL.

Regarding this clonotype: A much larger clone lies one base from this, so it may be a read error. The chain joins TRBV5-1 to TRBJ2-7; D perhaps matches TRBD1 (5 bases). From germline, CDR1 is SGHRS and CDR2 YFSETQ. The CDR3 is 15 amino acids. In DNA, the CDR3 is TGCGCCAGCAGCTTGGCCTCATCAGGGAACAACGAGCATTACTTC. It encodes CASSLASSGNNEHYF.

There are many counts of this clonotype. The chain is built from TRBV6-2 or TRBV6-3 and TRBJ2-4; 7 nucleotides match TRBD1. CDR3 length: 19 residues. Per the germline V gene, CDR1 is MNHEY and CDR2 is SVGEGT. Unmatched junction bases numbered 23, after V lost 8 bases and J lost 4 bases. This CDR3 reads CASDEEGSGLPGGKNIQYF. The CDR3 DNA sequence: TGTGCCAGCGACGAGGAAGGGTCTGGTCTACCAGGGGGTAAAAACATTCAGTACTTC.

This clonotype was recorded many times. The J gene is TRBJ1-4, the V gene TRBV7-8, with D maybe TRBD1 (5 bases). From germline, CDR1 is SGHVS and CDR2 FQNEAQ. V dropped 4 bases and J dropped 5 bases, with 23 bases sitting between them. The CDR3 covers 18 residues. The CDR3 DNA reads TGTGCCAGCAGCTGGCGAGCATATGACAGTCAACTGAATGAAAAACTGTTTTTT. Its translation is CASSWRAYDSQLNEKLFF.

There are a few counts of this clonotype. This rearrangement joins TRBV2 to TRBJ1-5, with D hard to call. Germline CDR1 and CDR2: SNHLY and FYNNEI. The CDR3 has 14 amino acids. Between the trimmed V and J ends, which lost 11 bases and 1 base, there was a span of 15 bases. The CDR3 sequence: CAGHLGGSNQPQHF. The CDR3 region has the DNA TGTGCCGGCCATTTAGGAGGGAGCAATCAGCCCCAGCATTTT.

Concerning this clonotype: A read error may explain this, as a much larger clone is one base away. This chain uses TRBV20-1 with TRBJ2-2; D is perhaps TRBD2 (6 bases). This CDR3 has 14 amino acids. Germline CDR1 DFQATT, CDR2 SNEGSKA (reference sequence). CDR3 residues: CSARDLREKGELSF. The DNA of the CDR3 is TGCAGTGCTAGAGATCTCCGGGAGAAAGGGGAGCTGTCTTTT.

At least ten counts were recorded for this clonotype. This chain links TRBV2 with TRBJ2-3; D uncertain. V lost 4 bases and J 9 bases, leaving 14 bases between the germline ends. Per the germline V gene, CDR1 is SNHLY and CDR2 is FYNNEI. The CDR3 has 13 residues. As DNA, the CDR3 is TGTGCCAGCAGTGCGGGTCAGAAGATAACGCAGTATTTT. This encodes CASSAGQKITQYF.

Many counts were recorded for this clonotype. The V call is TRBV20-1, the J call TRBJ2-5; TRBD1 aligns across 7 bases. Germline V gene lookup returns CDR1 DFQATT and CDR2 SNEGSKA (reference sequence). The ends lost 5 bases at V and 3 bases at J; junction bases unmatched: 6. The CDR3 has 13 residues. The chain's CDR3 is CSAYTGAKETQYF. The DNA of the CDR3 is TGCAGTGCTTATACAGGGGCAAAAGAGACCCAGTACTTC.

This clonotype was seen more than once but under ten times. This chain connects TRBV19 to TRBJ1-5; D not resolved. This CDR3 contains 14 residues. The V and J ends lost 6 bases and 5 bases respectively, with 14 bases between them. Germline V gene sequence: CDR1 LNHDA, CDR2 SQIVND (reference sequence). The DNA of the CDR3 is TGTGCCAGTAGCCGCCTGGGTAGGGATCAGCCCCAGCATTTT. Encoded protein: CASSRLGRDQPQHF.

V and J are TRBV3-1 and TRBJ1-3; perhaps TRBD1 as D (6 bases). The CDR3 has 16 residues. Germline V gene sequence: CDR1 LGHDT, CDR2 YNNKEL (reference sequence). Between the trimmed V and J ends, which lost 0 bases and 3 bases, there was a span of 12 bases. The CDR3 protein is CASSQDTTGFGNTIYF. The CDR3 region has the DNA TGTGCCAGCAGCCAAGACACAACAGGGTTTGGAAACACCATATATTTT.

The J gene is TRBJ1-2, the V gene TRBV5-1; D is undetermined. Germline assignment: CDR1 SGHRS and CDR2 YFSETQ. V shed 4 bases and J shed 6 bases, with 22 bases lying between them. The CDR3 loop spans 16 amino acids. In DNA, the CDR3 is TGCGCCAGCAGCCCCGTCGGACTCTTACGCTCCCATGGCTACACCTTC. Protein sequence: CASSPVGLLRSHGYTF.

CDR3 in DNA: TGTGCCAGTACCCCGGGAAGGGGTAACGAGCAGTTCTTC. It is translated as CASTPGRGNEQFF. The gene calls are TRBV19 and TRBJ2-1; D assignment may be TRBD1 or TRBD2 (5 bases each). The CDR3 contains 13 residues. V lost 7 bases, J lost 10 bases, and 17 bases lay in between. Germline V gene sequence: CDR1 LNHDA, CDR2 SQIVND (reference sequence).

This clonotype has ten or more counts. The rearrangement links TRBV20-1 to TRBJ2-1; D is perhaps TRBD2 (6 bases). Trimming stripped 2 bases from V and 2 bases from J, with 16 bases between. CDR1 is DFQATT and CDR2 is SNEGSKA in the germline V gene (reference sequence). This CDR3 spans 16 amino acids. CDR3 sequence (DNA): TGCAGTGCTAGACCCCGTGGGGGAGGAACCTACAATGAGCAGTTCTTC. It translates to CSARPRGGGTYNEQFF.

Concerning this clonotype: A single base separates this from a much larger clone, so it may be a read error. The CDR3 DNA reads TGTGCCGGCATCAACAGCTACAATGAGCAGTTCTTC. This codes for CAGINSYNEQFF. J is TRBJ2-1 and V is TRBV28, with unresolved D. There are 12 residues in the CDR3. Between the trimmed V and J ends, which lost 11 bases and 3 bases, there was a span of 11 bases. Per the germline V gene, CDR1 is MDHEN and CDR2 is SYDVKM.

In its sample, this clonotype was seen a few times. The CDR3 reads CSARERGRTNYGYTF. CDR3 bases: TGCAGTGCTAGAGAGCGGGGGCGGACTAACTATGGCTACACCTTC. The V and J genes are TRBV20-1 and TRBJ1-2; possible D gene TRBD1, 6 bases. CDR1 is DFQATT, CDR2 SNEGSKA, per germline (reference sequence). V was shortened by 0 bases and J by 0 bases, with 11 bases between the two germline ends. The CDR3 spans 15 residues.

This clonotype was counted once. The chain combines TRBV2 with TRBJ2-1; D not resolved. There are 12 residues in the CDR3. V lost 2 bases and J lost 6, with 5 bases in between. Germline V gene sequence: CDR1 SNHLY, CDR2 FYNNEI. The DNA of the CDR3 is TGTGCCAGCAGTGAAATGAGCAATGAGCAGTTCTTC. Its protein product is CASSEMSNEQFF.

This clonotype was counted only a few times. Possible read error: a much larger clone is one base away. The chain recombines TRBV28 with TRBJ2-3; 8 bases map to TRBD1. Germline CDR1 reads MDHEN; CDR2 reads SYDVKM. The CDR3 runs 16 residues. V was pared by 4 bases and J by 1 base, with 7 bases of the junction left unmatched. Here the CDR3 reads CASSSPGTGGTDTQYF. CDR3 sequence (DNA): TGTGCCAGCAGTTCCCCCGGGACAGGAGGCACAGATACGCAGTATTTT.

This clonotype was counted at least ten times. The chain recombines TRBV28 with TRBJ2-1; D ambiguous. Per germline, CDR1 MDHEN and CDR2 SYDVKM. The CDR3 loop spans 15 amino acids. Trimming left V 2 bases short and J 4 bases short, with 12 bases between. CDR3: CASSLVVPSYNEQFF. The CDR3, as DNA: TGTGCCAGCAGTTTAGTGGTCCCCTCATACAATGAGCAGTTCTTC.

In its sample, this clonotype was seen a few times. This chain uses TRBV25-1 with TRBJ2-3; 11 nucleotides match TRBD2. V trimming: 8 bases; J trimming: 4 bases; junction bases outside the gene matches: 14. The CDR3 runs 17 residues. CDR1 and CDR2 from the germline V gene are MGHDK and SYGVNS. The chain's CDR3 is CASSGHLTSGRPDTQYF. The CDR3 nucleotides read TGTGCCAGCTCAGGGCACTTAACTAGCGGGAGACCAGATACGCAGTATTTT.

In its sample, this clonotype was seen a few times. The chain uses TRBV6-1 and TRBJ1-4; D not resolved. This CDR3 has 14 residues. V was shortened by 5 bases and J by 3 bases, with 10 bases between the two germline ends. Germline-derived CDR1 and CDR2 are MNHNS and SASEGT. The CDR3 loop reads CASSPGRPNEKLFF. The CDR3 bases are TGTGCCAGCAGTCCCGGACGGCCTAATGAAAAACTGTTTTTT.

Only a few counts were recorded for this clonotype. V gene TRBV28 combines with J gene TRBJ1-2; tentatively, D is TRBD1 (5 bases). CDR1 MDHEN and CDR2 SYDVKM come from the germline V gene. This CDR3 has 13 amino acids. Trimming cost V 5 bases and J 5 bases, with 12 bases left between them. CDR3 sequence reads: CASSAAGGYGYTF. CDR3 coding DNA: TGTGCCAGCAGTGCCGCCGGGGGGTATGGCTACACCTTC.